These 32 T cell receptor beta chains came from one sample sequenced in a study of blood T cell repertoires in COVID-19. Libraries were prepared by immunoSEQ multiplex PCR; TCRdb keeps only in-frame clonotypes and omits some of them. This sample has under 250,000 clones; approximately 85% occur once, and the top ten carry 4.7%. The sequenced material came from peripheral blood. The source is a woman aged 65 to 85 with acute or convalescent COVID-19.

J is TRBJ1-5 and V is TRBV27; D is unclear. The CDR3 is 15 residues long. The V gene's germline CDR1 is MNHEY and CDR2 SMNVEV (reference sequence). V was trimmed by 5 bases and J by 2 bases, leaving 13 bases between them. CDR3 protein: CASSLSTRGNQPQHF. CDR3 DNA sequence: TGTGCCAGCAGTCTTTCCACCCGGGGCAATCAGCCCCAGCATTTT.

This clone was detected only once. V usage is TRBV5-1 and J usage is TRBJ2-3; possibly TRBD1 for D (7 bases). CDR3 length: 15 residues. In germline, CDR1 is SGHRS, CDR2 YFSETQ. Trimming left V 2 bases short and J 1 base short, with 11 bases between. Written as DNA, the CDR3 is TGCGCCAGCAGCTTTTCCAGGGGGGGCACAGATACGCAGTATTTT. Protein sequence: CASSFSRGGTDTQYF.

The rearrangement joins TRBV7-9 to TRBJ1-1, with D perhaps TRBD1 (6 bases). V was trimmed by 1 base and J by 12 bases, leaving 9 bases between them. The CDR3 totals 11 residues. Germline CDR1 and CDR2: SEHNR and FQNEAQ (reference sequence). In DNA, the CDR3 is TGTGCCAGCAGCTTAGACAGGGCGACTTTCTTT. Its translation: CASSLDRATFF.

This CDR3 is CASSREYGYTF. Written as DNA, the CDR3 is TGTGCCAGCAGCAGAGAATATGGCTACACCTTC. The chain uses TRBV7-2 and TRBJ1-2; D gene unclear. The V end lost 5 bases, the J end lost 5 bases, and 6 bases lay between the germline ends. The CDR3 extends over 11 amino acids. The germline CDR1 and CDR2 sequences are SGHTA and FQGNSA.

This clone was seen a single time. The V gene is TRBV18, the J gene TRBJ2-5; 8 nucleotides agree with TRBD2. The CDR3 runs to 14 residues. V lost 4 bases and J lost 5; bases outside the gene matches: 6. Germline CDR1 is KGHSH and CDR2 is LQKENI. DNA of the CDR3: TGTGCCAGCTCACGAGGCGGGGGGCAGGAGACCCAGTACTTC. This translates into CASSRGGGQETQYF.

The CDR3 sequence is CASTPAGNYGYTF. CDR3 bases: TGTGCCAGCACCCCCGCGGGAAACTATGGCTACACCTTC. The chain combines TRBV12-3 or TRBV12-4 with TRBJ1-2; D unresolved. The CDR3 length is 13 residues. Deletions cut 7 bases from V and 2 bases from J, with 11 bases between.

V gene TRBV6-5 combines with J gene TRBJ1-1, with a weak D call TRBD1 (5 bases). Trimming removed 6 bases at V and 0 bases at J, with 11 bases between. Germline V gene data show CDR1 as MNHEY and CDR2 as SVGAGI. The CDR3 is 14 residues long. CDR3 sequence: CASSPDRLNTEAFF. CDR3 nucleotides: TGTGCCAGCAGCCCCGACAGACTGAACACTGAAGCTTTCTTT.

To note about this clone: At the DNA level, this CDR3 is encoded by other sequences in the same sample as well. V usage is TRBV6-2 or TRBV6-3 and J usage is TRBJ2-3; 7 bases fit TRBD1. Losses at the gene ends were 5 bases for V and 6 bases for J; bases not matched to a gene: 8. This CDR3 contains 14 residues. Germline lookup yields CDR1 MNHEY and CDR2 SVGEGT. Here the CDR3 reads CASSPRVGGDTQYF. The CDR3 DNA is TGTGCCAGCAGTCCACGGGTAGGGGGCGATACGCAGTATTTT.

The rearrangement uses TRBV30 and TRBJ2-5; possible D gene TRBD2, 6 bases. Germline CDR1 and CDR2: GTSNPN and SVGIG (reference sequence). Trimming removed 2 bases at V and 9 bases at J, with 13 bases between. CDR3 length: 12 residues. The CDR3 nucleotides read TGTGCCTGGAGTTCCGGGGGAGGATCCCAGTACTTC. Translating gives CAWSSGGGSQYF. Based on the CDR3 plus reference TRBV30 and TRBJ2-5, the full variable domain is SQTIHQWPATLVQPVGSPLSLECTVEGTSNPNLYWYRQAAGRGLQLLFYSVGIGQISSEVPQNLSASRPQDRQFILSSKKLLLSDSGFYLCAWSSGGGSQYFGPGTRLLVL.

The chain couples TRBV29-1 to TRBJ1-2, with 7 bases identical to TRBD1. Germline V gene lookup returns CDR1 SQVTM and CDR2 ANQGSEA. CDR3 length: 12 amino acids. V gave up 4 bases and J gave up 7 bases; unmatched junction bases: 6. The CDR3 protein is CSVGGQRSGYTF. The DNA for the CDR3 is TGCAGCGTTGGGGGACAGAGGTCTGGCTACACCTTC.

J is TRBJ1-1 and V is TRBV6-5; D perhaps matches TRBD1 (5 bases). This CDR3 has 14 residues. Germline loops: CDR1 MNHEY, CDR2 SVGAGI. V dropped 7 bases and J dropped 3 bases, with 15 bases sitting between them. In DNA form, the CDR3 reads TGTGCCAGCATATCCCCAGGGATAGACACTGAAGCTTTCTTT. This gives the protein CASISPGIDTEAFF.

This clone was detected once. The chain uses TRBV7-9 and TRBJ1-5; D unresolved. There are 13 residues in the CDR3. Germline CDR1 SEHNR, CDR2 FQNEAQ (reference sequence). Trimming stripped 4 bases from V and 9 bases from J, with 13 bases between. DNA of the CDR3: TGTGCCAGCAGCTCGGAGGGAGGGTGGCCCCAGCATTTT. Translation gives CASSSEGGWPQHF.

This clone was observed many times. This chain links TRBV6-5 with TRBJ2-7; perhaps TRBD1 as D (6 bases). The CDR3 extends over 14 amino acids. Trimming removed 10 bases from V and 11 bases from J, with 27 bases in between. Germline V lookup: CDR1 MNHEY, CDR2 SVGAGI. As DNA, the CDR3 is TGTGCCACCGTGAGGTCTATAGGGTCGAACAGGGAGTACTTC. Translation: CATVRSIGSNREYF.

The V gene is TRBV18, the J gene TRBJ1-1; TRBD1 agrees at 7 bases. Germline V gives CDR1 KGHSH, CDR2 LQKENI. The CDR3 extends over 16 amino acids. The trim removed 3 bases at V and 2 bases at J, leaving 9 bases unmatched. The DNA for the CDR3 is TGTGCCAGCTCACCCCGGCCAGGGGGGAGCAACACTGAAGCTTTCTTT. It codes for CASSPRPGGSNTEAFF.

This rearrangement joins TRBV5-1 to TRBJ1-1; 10 bases agree with TRBD1. CDR3 length: 16 amino acids. Germline trimming cut 4 bases from V and 4 bases from J; bases unmatched to any gene: 10. Germline V CDR1 and CDR2: SGHRS, YFSETQ. The CDR3 region is CASSRGQGLESTEAFF. The CDR3 nucleotides are TGCGCCAGCAGCCGGGGACAGGGGCTGGAAAGCACTGAAGCTTTCTTT.

The V and J genes are TRBV6-2 or TRBV6-3 and TRBJ1-1; D gene unclear. This CDR3 comprises 12 residues. V gave up 2 bases and J gave up 3 bases, with 4 bases separating them. Germline values: CDR1 MNHEY, CDR2 SVGEGT. The CDR3 region is CASSYLDTEAFF. The DNA of the CDR3 is TGTGCCAGCAGTTACCTCGACACTGAAGCTTTCTTT.

The chain joins TRBV28 to TRBJ1-2, with TRBD1 identical over 8 bases. The CDR3 length is 15 residues. The germline V gene has CDR1 MDHEN and CDR2 SYDVKM. The ends lost 2 bases at V and 5 bases at J; junction bases unmatched: 7. CDR3 in DNA: TGTGCCAGCAGTTTAGGCGCGAGACAGGGGTATGGCTACACCTTC. Protein: CASSLGARQGYGYTF.

V is TRBV11-2 and J is TRBJ2-2, with no clear D. The CDR3 runs 13 residues. Germline values: CDR1 SGHAT, CDR2 FQNNGV. V was shortened by 0 bases and J by 6 bases, with 5 bases between the two germline ends. DNA for the CDR3: TGTGCCAGCAGCTTAGAGACTCCCGGGGAGCTGTTTTTT. Translation: CASSLETPGELFF.

This sequence joins TRBV18 and TRBJ1-2; D not certain. V was clipped by 4 bases and J by 4 bases, with 10 bases between them. Germline CDR1 and CDR2: KGHSH and LQKENI. This CDR3 is built from 13 residues. The CDR3 nucleotides read TGTGCCAGCTCACGTTTCAACACCTATGGCTACACCTTC. It translates to CASSRFNTYGYTF.

The gene calls are TRBV4-1 and TRBJ2-7; 9 bases match TRBD1. V shed 0 bases and J 3 bases; nucleotides not matched to a gene: 6. CDR1 is MGHRA and CDR2 is YSYEKL in the germline V gene. CDR3 length: 16 residues. The CDR3 is CASSQDPGTGYYEQYF. In DNA, the CDR3 is TGCGCCAGCAGCCAAGACCCCGGGACAGGGTACTACGAGCAGTACTTC.

The chain links TRBV7-2 to TRBJ1-1; D not certain. This CDR3 spans 12 amino acids. V lost 3 bases and J lost 10, with 12 bases in between. Per the germline V gene, CDR1 is SGHTA and CDR2 is FQGNSA. The CDR3 bases are TGTGCCAGCAGCTTCTCCGGGATCGTAGCTTTCTTT. Protein sequence: CASSFSGIVAFF.

As concerns this clone: Different DNA sequences within this sample yield the same CDR3. The V call is TRBV7-2, the J call TRBJ1-2; possible D gene TRBD1, 6 bases. Germline V gene lookup returns CDR1 SGHTA and CDR2 FQGNSA. The CDR3 runs to 13 residues. The V end was cut by 4 bases, the J end by 4 bases, with 10 bases between. Written as DNA, the CDR3 is TGTGCCAGCAGCTCCACAGGGTTCTATGGCTACACCTTC. This gives the protein CASSSTGFYGYTF.

This chain links TRBV10-3 with TRBJ2-5; weak D call: TRBD2 (8 bases). This CDR3 spans 16 amino acids. CDR1 is ENHRY and CDR2 is SYGVKD in the germline V gene. Trimming left V 4 bases short and J 1 base short, with 16 bases between. The CDR3 sequence is CAISGDRGTSQETQYF. CDR3 bases: TGTGCCATCAGTGGGGACAGAGGGACTAGCCAAGAGACCCAGTACTTC.

On this clone: The identical CDR3 is also encoded by other nucleotide sequences in the sample. The chain carries TRBV9 and TRBJ2-3, with 12 nucleotides matching TRBD2. Germline loops: CDR1 SGDLS, CDR2 YYNGEE. CDR3 length equals 15 residues. Germline trimming cut 3 bases from V and 1 base from J; bases unmatched to any gene: 0. DNA for the CDR3: TGTGCCAGCAGCGCTAGCGGGGGGGGCACAGATACGCAGTATTTT. Residues: CASSASGGGTDTQYF. The complete variable domain, with remaining parts taken from reference TRBV9 and TRBJ2-3, reads DSGVTQTPKHLITATGQRVTLRCSPRSGDLSVYWYQQSLDQGLQFLIQYYNGEERAKGNILERFSAQQFPDLHSELNLSSLELGDSALYFCASSASGGGTDTQYFGPGTRLTVL.

CDR3 nucleotides: TGTGCCAGCAGCCTCTCGGGAGCAGGGGGAAAACTGTTTTTT. Encoded protein: CASSLSGAGGKLFF. The V call is TRBV3-1 (or the pseudogene TRBV3-2), the J call TRBJ1-4; 7 bases align to TRBD1. The CDR3 is 14 amino acids. J lost 10 bases, V lost 4 bases, and 9 bases had no gene match. Germline loops: CDR1 LGHDT, CDR2 YNNKEL (reference sequence).

V gene TRBV7-2 combines with J gene TRBJ2-7, with 8 bases that match TRBD1. The CDR3 runs 15 residues. Per the germline V gene, CDR1 is SGHTA and CDR2 is FQGNSA. V lost 2 bases to trimming and J lost 2 bases; unmatched junction nucleotides: 5. CDR3 loop: CASSLNGQGAYEQYF. The CDR3, as DNA: TGTGCCAGCAGCTTAAACGGACAGGGAGCCTACGAGCAGTACTTC.

CDR3 protein: CASSFTGTGKNIQYF. CDR3 DNA: TGTGCCAGCAGCTTTACCGGGACAGGGAAGAACATTCAGTACTTC. The chain employs TRBV5-4 and TRBJ2-4, with 9 nucleotides matching TRBD1. This CDR3 comprises 15 residues. J lost 7 bases, V lost 2 bases, and 7 bases had no gene match. The germline CDR1 and CDR2 sequences are SGHNT and YYREEE (reference sequence).

The gene calls are TRBV3-1 (or the pseudogene TRBV3-2) and TRBJ2-7; TRBD2 might be the D (6 bases). The germline V gene encodes CDR1 LGHDT and CDR2 YNNKEL (reference sequence). Trimming removed 0 bases from V and 3 bases from J, with 15 bases in between. The CDR3 is made up of 16 amino acids. In DNA form, the CDR3 reads TGTGCCAGCAGCCAAGAGTGGGGGACTGGAGACTACGAGCAGTACTTC. As protein: CASSQEWGTGDYEQYF.

The chain uses TRBV9 and TRBJ2-2; D may be TRBD2 (8 bases). The CDR3 sequence is 17 residues long. The germline CDR1 and CDR2 sequences are SGDLS and YYNGEE. V gave up 4 bases and J gave up 6 bases, with 22 bases separating them. The CDR3 coding sequence is TGTGCCAGCAGCACCCCCCGGCCGGGAGGGGGCCCCGGGGAGCTGTTTTTT. Residues: CASSTPRPGGGPGELFF.

J is TRBJ1-2 and V is TRBV10-3; no clear D gene. The V end lost 2 bases, the J end lost 4 bases, and 14 bases lay between the germline ends. The CDR3 loop spans 15 amino acids. The germline V gene encodes CDR1 ENHRY and CDR2 SYGVKD. Here the CDR3 DNA reads TGTGCCATCAGTGAGATGGGCGGGGAGCCCTATGGCTACACCTTC. It encodes CAISEMGGEPYGYTF.

The chain carries TRBV11-2 and TRBJ2-1; weak D call: TRBD1 (5 bases). From germline, CDR1 is SGHAT and CDR2 FQNNGV. CDR3 length equals 15 residues. Trimming left V 5 bases short and J 5 bases short, with 16 bases between. Written as DNA, the CDR3 is TGTGCCAGCAGCCCGCGGTCCAGGGCTGACAATGAGCAGTTCTTC. This encodes CASSPRSRADNEQFF.

The chain links TRBV28 to TRBJ2-3, with 8 bases that match TRBD1. The V segment lost 3 bases and the J segment 4 bases; nucleotides outside the gene matches: 3. The CDR3 length is 14 residues. Per germline, CDR1 MDHEN and CDR2 SYDVKM. CDR3 DNA: TGTGCCAGCAGTTTGTCAGGGGGCCCAGATACGCAGTATTTT. This codes for CASSLSGGPDTQYF.